This TCR beta chain was sequenced in a study of early T cells in non-severe SARS-CoV-2 infection. Study background: It was bulk RNA from unsorted whole blood that was sequenced, and the chains were unpaired. Overall study results and limits: Lookups in VDJdb leaned toward anti-spike CD8 responses and missed private and CD4 specificities.

Separate cDNA molecules each had unique molecular identifiers attached to them. TCRdb redid the calling of the 5' RACE reads with MiXCR, one entry per CDR3 protein. The table has some 120,000 distinct CDR3 sequences, 15% seen once; the top ten hold about a fifth. CDR1 is LGHDT and CDR2 is YNNKEL in the germline V gene (reference sequence). V shed 4 bases and J 0 bases; nucleotides not matched to a gene: 5. There are 17 residues in the CDR3. A word on this clonotype: The target antigen is unknown.

The specimen sequenced was whole blood. The receptor comes from an adult who was a healthcare worker with PCR-confirmed SARS-CoV-2 infection or an uninfected control (not recorded which). The genes are TRBV3-1 and TRBJ2-4; 11 nucleotides match TRBD1. The DNA for the CDR3 is TGTGCCAGCAGCCCGGGACAGGGGGTTAAAGCCAAAAACATTCAGTACTTC. Translation: CASSPGQGVKAKNIQYF.